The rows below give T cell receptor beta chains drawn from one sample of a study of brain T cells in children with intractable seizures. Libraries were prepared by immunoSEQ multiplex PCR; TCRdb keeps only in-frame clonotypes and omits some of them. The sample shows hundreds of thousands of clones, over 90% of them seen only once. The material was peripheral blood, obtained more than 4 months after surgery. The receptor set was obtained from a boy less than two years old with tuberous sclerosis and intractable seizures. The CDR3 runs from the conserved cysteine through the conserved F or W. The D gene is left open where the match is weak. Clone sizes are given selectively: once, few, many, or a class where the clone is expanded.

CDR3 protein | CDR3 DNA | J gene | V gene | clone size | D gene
CASRLDRGQAFF | TGTGCCAGCAGGCTGGACAGGGGGCAAGCTTTCTTT | TRBJ1-1 | TRBV5-6 | . | TRBD1
CASSVSTDNSPLHF | TGTGCCAGCAGCGTGTCGACAGATAATTCACCCCTCCACTTT | TRBJ1-6 | TRBV9 | . | .
CASHGYTEAFF | TGTGCCAGTCACGGGTACACTGAAGCTTTCTTT | TRBJ1-1 | TRBV19 | . | .
CASSQGARLAALETQYF | TGCGCCAGCAGCCAAGGGGCCAGACTAGCCGCCCTGGAGACCCAGTACTTC | TRBJ2-5 | TRBV4-1 | once | TRBD2
CASSTEPGRRNYGYTF | TGTGCCAGTAGTACGGAACCGGGACGTAGAAACTATGGCTACACCTTC | TRBJ1-2 | TRBV19 | . | .
CAWSVLFYGYTF | TGTGCCTGGAGTGTCCTATTCTATGGCTACACCTTC | TRBJ1-2 | TRBV30 | . | .
CASSPEVGLASYNEQFF | TGTGCCAGCAGTCCAGAGGTAGGACTGGCCTCCTACAATGAGCAGTTCTTC | TRBJ2-1 | TRBV7-8 | . | .
CASSLGGVETEAFF | TGTGCCAGCAGCTTGGGAGGGGTAGAGACTGAAGCTTTCTTT | TRBJ1-1 | TRBV5-8 | . | .
CASGLDPESTGRGYTF | TGTGCTAGTGGTTTGGATCCAGAGTCGACAGGTCGTGGCTACACCTTC | TRBJ1-2 | TRBV12-5 | few | .
CASNQRVSSYEQYF | TGTGCCAGTAATCAGCGGGTCAGCTCCTACGAGCAGTACTTC | TRBJ2-7 | TRBV19 | . | .
CASSQGRTEAFF | TGTGCCAGCAGCCAGGGGAGGACTGAAGCTTTCTTT | TRBJ1-1 | TRBV7-9 | . | .
CASSYTGGANTGELFF | TGTGCCAGCAGCTACACCGGGGGGGCGAACACCGGGGAGCTGTTTTTT | TRBJ2-2 | TRBV7-6 | . | TRBD2
CASSSEGNTGELFF | TGTGCCAGCAGCTCGGAGGGGAACACCGGGGAGCTGTTTTTT | TRBJ2-2 | TRBV7-3 | . | .
CASSPHGGKRNSPLHF | TGTGCCAGCAGCCCCCACGGAGGGAAGCGTAATTCACCCCTCCACTTT | TRBJ1-6 | TRBV11-2 | few | .
CASSVGLRRSEAFF | TGTGCCAGCAGCGTAGGACTTCGGAGGTCTGAAGCTTTCTTT | TRBJ1-1 | TRBV9 | . | .
CASSRTTDTQYF | TGTGCCAGCAGCCGCACCACAGATACGCAGTATTTT | TRBJ2-3 | TRBV9 | . | .
CASSGPGQGITEAFF | TGCGCCAGCAGCGGCCCGGGACAGGGAATCACTGAAGCTTTCTTT | TRBJ1-1 | TRBV5-1 | . | TRBD1
CASSTQGYEQYF | TGTGCCAGCAGTACGCAGGGCTACGAGCAGTACTTC | TRBJ2-7 | TRBV6-5 | . | .
CATSRVEGAYNEQFF | TGTGCCACCAGCCGAGTAGAGGGGGCCTACAATGAGCAGTTCTTC | TRBJ2-1 | TRBV15 | . | .
CASSSPRENTEAFF | TGTGCCAGCAGCTCCCCCCGCGAGAACACTGAAGCTTTCTTT | TRBJ1-1 | TRBV7-9 | . | .
CASSVEGQSNQPQHF | TGTGCCAGCAGTGTAGAGGGACAGAGCAATCAGCCCCAGCATTTT | TRBJ1-5 | TRBV2 | . | TRBD1
CASSLSGGALETQYF | TGTGCTAGCAGCCTTAGCGGGGGGGCTTTGGAGACCCAGTACTTC | TRBJ2-5 | TRBV7-7 | . | TRBD2
CASSNPPFYAYGYTF | TGTGCCAGTAGTAACCCCCCCTTTTATGCCTATGGCTACACCTTC | TRBJ1-2 | TRBV19 | . | .
CAISESRKGGTSELSTDTQYF | TGTGCCATCAGTGAGTCCCGAAAGGGCGGGACTAGCGAACTAAGCACAGATACGCAGTATTTT | TRBJ2-3 | TRBV10-3 | . | TRBD2
CARPGLEVKGYGYTF | TGTGCCAGGCCGGGCCTCGAAGTCAAGGGGTATGGCTACACCTTC | TRBJ1-2 | TRBV2 | . | .
CASSPRGPEQYF | TGCGCCAGCAGTCCCAGGGGTCCAGAGCAGTACTTC | TRBJ2-7 | TRBV5-1 | once | .
CASSPGGGREGYTF | TGTGCCAGCAGCCCCGGCGGAGGGAGAGAAGGCTACACCTTC | TRBJ1-2 | TRBV7-3 | . | .
CAISEVEGVLKDQPQHF | TGTGCCATCAGTGAAGTTGAAGGGGTCCTGAAGGATCAGCCCCAGCATTTT | TRBJ1-5 | TRBV10-3 | . | .
CASSSGPNDRLTHYEQYF | TGCGCCAGCAGCTCCGGCCCGAACGACAGACTAACCCACTACGAGCAGTACTTC | TRBJ2-7 | TRBV5-1 | . | .
CAWNRTGRVQPQHF | TGTGCCTGGAACCGGACAGGGAGGGTCCAGCCCCAGCATTTT | TRBJ1-5 | TRBV30 | . | TRBD1
CASSDSIKGGRLNEQFF | TGTGCCAGCAGTGACTCTATAAAGGGGGGGCGGTTGAATGAGCAGTTCTTC | TRBJ2-1 | TRBV6-4 | . | .
CASSLEAPHYGYTF | TGCGCCAGCAGCTTGGAGGCCCCGCACTATGGCTACACCTTC | TRBJ1-2 | TRBV5-1 | . | .
CAISPGQGLGETQYF | TGTGCCATCAGTCCCGGACAGGGCCTAGGGGAGACCCAGTACTTC | TRBJ2-5 | TRBV10-3 | . | TRBD1
CASSEAGTSSYEQYF | TGTGCCAGCAGTGAAGCCGGGACTAGCTCCTACGAGCAGTACTTC | TRBJ2-7 | TRBV6-1 | . | TRBD2
CASSLGQGGYGYTF | TGTGCCAGTAGTCTCGGACAGGGGGGCTATGGCTACACCTTC | TRBJ1-2 | TRBV19 | . | TRBD1
CASSLIGQPQHF | TGTGCCAGCAGCTTAATAGGTCAGCCCCAGCATTTT | TRBJ1-5 | TRBV7-9 | . | .